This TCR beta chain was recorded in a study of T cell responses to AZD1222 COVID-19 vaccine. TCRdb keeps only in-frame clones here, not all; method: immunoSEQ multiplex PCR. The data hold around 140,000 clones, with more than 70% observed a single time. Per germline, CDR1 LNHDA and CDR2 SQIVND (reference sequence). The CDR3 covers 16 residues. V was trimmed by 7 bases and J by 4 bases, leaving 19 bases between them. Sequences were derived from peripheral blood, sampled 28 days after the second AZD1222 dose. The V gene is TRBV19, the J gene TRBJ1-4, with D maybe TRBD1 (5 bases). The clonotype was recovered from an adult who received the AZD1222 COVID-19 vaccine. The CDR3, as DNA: TGTGCCAGTATCCCTGGGAGGGACCCGCTTAATGAAAAACTGTTTTTT. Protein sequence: CASIPGRDPLNEKLFF.